The clone carrying this T cell receptor (beta chain) has a count of ten or more. These data originate in a study of response to subunit inactivated influenza vaccine. TCRdb redid the calling of the RT-PCR reads with MiXCR, one entry per CDR3 protein. The sample has about 480,000 distinct CDR3 sequences, under 15% seen once; the top ten hold 10% to 15%. Trimming pared 10 bases from V and 3 bases from J, leaving 13 bases between. Germline V gene data show CDR1 as MNHNS and CDR2 as SASEGT. This CDR3 region has 13 residues. The sample was PBMCs from blood, taken 35 to 45 days after vaccination. The sequence derives from a man in his fifties or sixties who received an inactivated influenza vaccine. The J gene is TRBJ1-5, the V gene TRBV6-1, with D perhaps TRBD1 (5 bases). The DNA of the CDR3 is TGTGCCACCTCCTGGGGGTTCAATCAGCCCCAGCATTTT. It is translated as CATSWGFNQPQHF.